This T cell receptor (beta chain) was identified in a study of vaccination effects on CD4 cells after COVID-19. The table came from immunoSEQ multiplex PCR; TCRdb's copy has only in-frame clones and leaves some out. This table holds tens of thousands of clones, around 69% found once. Germline assignment: CDR1 SGHRS and CDR2 YFSETQ. The CDR3 is 15 amino acids. The ends were cut back, 1 base at V and 0 bases at J, with 7 bases in the middle. At the end of approximately 10 days of culture, CD4+ T cells were isolated. Participants got two doses of BNT162b2 or mRNA-1273 vaccine. IL-2 medium took the place of half the medium on both days 3 and 7. Note on this clone: Its antigen is not identified.

Study-level results: After vaccination, at late timepoints, clones induced by infection and by vaccine contracted markedly.

The starting material was CD4+ T cells from PBMCs cultured without peptide, obtained after COVID-19 vaccination. This sequence originates from a human donor who received a COVID-19 vaccine. The chain links TRBV5-1 to TRBJ2-2; D gene uncertain. CDR3 nucleotides: TGCGCCAGCAGCTTGACAGCTACGAACACCGGGGAGCTGTTTTTT. Translating gives CASSLTATNTGELFF.